A selection of T cell receptor beta chains follows, all from one sample in a study of CD8+CD57+ T cells in acquired aplastic anemia. TCRdb passed the reads through MiXCR, listing each CDR3 protein once. This sample has a few hundred thousand distinct CDR3 sequences, with 40% to 60% found just once. The sequencing sample was made of sorted CD4+, CD8+, or CD8+CD57+ T cells (not recorded which) from PBMCs. These receptors were taken from a human donor with aplastic anemia. Each CDR3 is given with its conserved first and last residue. The D gene is left open where the match is weak. Clone size is not always given. Where it is, it says once, few, many or a class for expanded clones.

D gene: NA
J gene: TRBJ2-1
V gene: TRBV12-3/TRBV12-4
clone size: many
CDR3 protein: CASSLGLGYEQFF
CDR3 DNA: TGTGCCAGCAGTTTGGGGTTGGGGTATGAGCAGTTCTTC

D gene: TRBD2
J gene: TRBJ2-7
V gene: TRBV19
clone size: few
CDR3 protein: CASSVGGEEQYF
CDR3 DNA: TGTGCCAGTAGCGTGGGGGGGGAAGAGCAGTACTTC

D gene: NA
J gene: TRBJ2-7
V gene: TRBV7-2
clone size: NA
CDR3 protein: CASNRDRPFEQYF
CDR3 DNA: TGTGCCAGCAATCGCGACAGGCCCTTCGAGCAGTACTTC

D gene: NA
J gene: TRBJ2-5
V gene: TRBV7-9
clone size: NA
CDR3 protein: CASSLYRDTEETQYF
CDR3 DNA: TGTGCCAGCAGCCTCTACAGGGACACTGAAGAGACCCAGTACTTC

D gene: NA
J gene: TRBJ1-6
V gene: TRBV10-3
clone size: NA
CDR3 protein: CAITLTRVGGARNSPLHF
CDR3 DNA: TGTGCCATCACCCTGACGAGGGTGGGGGGGGCTAGGAATTCACCCCTCCACTTT

D gene: NA
J gene: TRBJ1-5
V gene: TRBV9
clone size: many
CDR3 protein: CASSVDANNQPQHF
CDR3 DNA: TGTGCCAGCAGCGTAGATGCGAACAATCAGCCCCAGCATTTT

D gene: NA
J gene: TRBJ1-5
V gene: TRBV2
clone size: NA
CDR3 protein: CASRRWDTDSNQPQHF
CDR3 DNA: TGTGCCAGCAGGCGATGGGACACCGATAGCAATCAGCCCCAGCATTTT

D gene: NA
J gene: TRBJ1-2
V gene: TRBV12-3/TRBV12-4
clone size: many
CDR3 protein: CASSFRGGYGYTF
CDR3 DNA: TGTGCCAGCAGTTTCCGGGGTGGCTATGGCTACACCTTC

D gene: NA
J gene: TRBJ2-2
V gene: TRBV27
clone size: NA
CDR3 protein: CASSFRAGDTGELFF
CDR3 DNA: TGCGCCAGCAGTTTCCGGGCAGGGGACACCGGGGAGCTGTTTTTT

D gene: NA
J gene: TRBJ1-3
V gene: TRBV3-1
clone size: NA
CDR3 protein: CASSQGRSSGNTIYF
CDR3 DNA: TGTGCCAGCAGCCAAGGACGGAGCTCTGGAAACACCATATATTTT

D gene: NA
J gene: TRBJ2-1
V gene: TRBV6-5
clone size: NA
CDR3 protein: CASTKGGGGRGEQFF
CDR3 DNA: TGTGCCAGCACGAAAGGGGGGGGGGGCAGGGGTGAGCAGTTCTTC

D gene: NA
J gene: TRBJ1-2
V gene: TRBV6-5
clone size: many
CDR3 protein: CASSYSTGLGGYTF
CDR3 DNA: TGTGCCAGCAGTTACTCGACCGGTTTGGGTGGCTACACCTTC

D gene: NA
J gene: TRBJ1-6
V gene: TRBV20-1
clone size: NA
CDR3 protein: CSARGTGGNSPLHF
CDR3 DNA: TGCAGTGCTAGGGGGACGGGCGGTAATTCACCCCTCCACTTT

D gene: NA
J gene: TRBJ1-3
V gene: TRBV11-2
clone size: NA
CDR3 protein: CASSFSESGNTIYF
CDR3 DNA: TGTGCCAGCAGCTTTTCGGAATCTGGCAACACCATATATTTT

D gene: NA
J gene: TRBJ1-2
V gene: TRBV29-1
clone size: few
CDR3 protein: CSVLRGNYGYTF
CDR3 DNA: TGCAGCGTGTTGAGGGGGAACTATGGCTACACCTTC

D gene: NA
J gene: TRBJ1-1
V gene: TRBV2
clone size: NA
CDR3 protein: CASTGNVPGNTEAFF
CDR3 DNA: TGTGCCAGCACCGGAAACGTTCCAGGGAACACTGAAGCTTTCTTT

D gene: NA
J gene: TRBJ1-4
V gene: TRBV7-2
clone size: NA
CDR3 protein: CASSLGFRGGANEKLFF
CDR3 DNA: TGTGCCAGCAGCTTAGGGTTCAGGGGAGGTGCTAATGAAAAACTGTTTTTT

D gene: NA
J gene: TRBJ1-2
V gene: TRBV5-1
clone size: many
CDR3 protein: CASSLADRGAGTGGYTF
CDR3 DNA: TGCGCCAGCAGCTTGGCCGATCGCGGGGCCGGTACGGGTGGCTACACCTTC

D gene: NA
J gene: TRBJ1-3
V gene: TRBV3-1
clone size: few
CDR3 protein: CASSQAGAGNTIYF
CDR3 DNA: TGTGCCAGCAGCCAAGCGGGGGCTGGAAACACCATATATTTT

D gene: NA
J gene: TRBJ1-6
V gene: TRBV3-1
clone size: few
CDR3 protein: CASSPPGRSNSPLHF
CDR3 DNA: TGTGCCAGCAGCCCTCCGGGACGGTCAAATTCACCCCTCCACTTT

D gene: NA
J gene: TRBJ1-2
V gene: TRBV5-6
clone size: NA
CDR3 protein: CASSAQTGRNTF
CDR3 DNA: TGTGCCAGCAGCGCCCAGACAGGACGCAACACCTTC

D gene: NA
J gene: TRBJ2-1
V gene: TRBV20-1
clone size: NA
CDR3 protein: CSARRLGTYNEQFF
CDR3 DNA: TGCAGTGCCAGACGGCTAGGCACCTACAATGAGCAGTTCTTC

D gene: TRBD1
J gene: TRBJ2-7
V gene: TRBV29-1
clone size: NA
CDR3 protein: CSVGEPGQGGVEQYF
CDR3 DNA: TGCAGCGTTGGGGAGCCGGGACAGGGGGGCGTCGAGCAGTACTTC

D gene: TRBD1
J gene: TRBJ2-5
V gene: TRBV5-1
clone size: many
CDR3 protein: CASSTTGAQETQYF
CDR3 DNA: TGCGCCAGCAGCACGACAGGGGCACAAGAGACCCAGTACTTC

D gene: TRBD1
J gene: TRBJ2-7
V gene: TRBV20-1
clone size: NA
CDR3 protein: CSARNPGQGCEQYF
CDR3 DNA: TGCAGTGCTAGAAACCCGGGACAGGGTTGCGAGCAGTACTTC

D gene: NA
J gene: TRBJ1-4
V gene: TRBV7-2
clone size: NA
CDR3 protein: CASSLGPSLFF
CDR3 DNA: TGTGCCAGCAGCCTTGGTCCCTCCCTGTTTTTT

D gene: TRBD2
J gene: TRBJ2-6
V gene: TRBV4-1
clone size: NA
CDR3 protein: CASSHSGGRNSGANVLTF
CDR3 DNA: TGCGCCAGCAGCCACTCCGGGGGGAGAAACTCTGGGGCCAACGTCCTGACTTTC

D gene: NA
J gene: TRBJ1-2
V gene: TRBV2
clone size: many
CDR3 protein: CASSEVRRVRYGYTF
CDR3 DNA: TGTGCCAGCAGTGAAGTTCGGAGGGTGCGGTATGGCTACACCTTC

D gene: TRBD1
J gene: TRBJ1-2
V gene: TRBV19
clone size: many
CDR3 protein: CASSIQQGAGGYTF
CDR3 DNA: TGTGCCAGTAGTATCCAGCAGGGGGCTGGCGGCTACACCTTC

D gene: NA
J gene: TRBJ1-2
V gene: TRBV29-1
clone size: NA
CDR3 protein: CSKRGAAGYTF
CDR3 DNA: TGCAGCAAACGAGGGGCGGCTGGCTACACCTTC

D gene: TRBD2
J gene: TRBJ2-1
V gene: TRBV20-1
clone size: NA
CDR3 protein: CSARGVLAGRVSEQFF
CDR3 DNA: TGCAGTGCTAGAGGGGTCCTAGCGGGACGCGTTTCTGAGCAGTTCTTC

D gene: TRBD1
J gene: TRBJ1-2
V gene: TRBV25-1
clone size: many
CDR3 protein: CASSEQGASDGYTF
CDR3 DNA: TGTGCCAGCAGTGAACAGGGGGCCAGCGATGGCTACACCTTC

D gene: NA
J gene: TRBJ2-7
V gene: TRBV10-3
clone size: NA
CDR3 protein: CAISGTREDEQYF
CDR3 DNA: TGTGCCATCAGTGGAACTAGGGAAGACGAGCAGTACTTC

D gene: NA
J gene: TRBJ1-1
V gene: TRBV7-2
clone size: once
CDR3 protein: CASSLSAGPYGEAFF
CDR3 DNA: TGTGCCAGCAGCTTATCTGCAGGACCTTACGGTGAAGCTTTCTTT

D gene: NA
J gene: TRBJ1-6
V gene: TRBV9
clone size: many
CDR3 protein: CASRTELGNSPLHF
CDR3 DNA: TGTGCCAGCCGGACGGAATTAGGGAATTCACCCCTCCACTTT

D gene: TRBD1
J gene: TRBJ1-6
V gene: TRBV29-1
clone size: NA
CDR3 protein: CSVKGGTGVNSPLHF
CDR3 DNA: TGCAGCGTTAAGGGGGGGACAGGAGTCAATTCACCCCTCCACTTT

D gene: NA
J gene: TRBJ1-3
V gene: TRBV3-1
clone size: NA
CDR3 protein: CASSQDRAPPGNTIYF
CDR3 DNA: TGTGCCAGCAGCCAAGATAGGGCACCACCTGGAAACACCATATATTTT

D gene: TRBD2
J gene: TRBJ2-6
V gene: TRBV25-1
clone size: many
CDR3 protein: CASSEGASGGPVGANVLTF
CDR3 DNA: TGTGCCAGCAGTGAAGGGGCTAGCGGGGGGCCGGTTGGGGCCAACGTCCTGACTTTC

D gene: NA
J gene: TRBJ2-5
V gene: TRBV7-9
clone size: NA
CDR3 protein: CASTRGAEETQCF
CDR3 DNA: TGTGCCAGCACCCGAGGGGCAGAAGAGACCCAGTGCTTC

D gene: NA
J gene: TRBJ2-3
V gene: TRBV7-2
clone size: NA
CDR3 protein: CASSLVYTDTQYF
CDR3 DNA: TGTGCCAGCAGCTTAGTGTATACAGATACGCAGTATTTT

D gene: NA
J gene: TRBJ2-3
V gene: TRBV28
clone size: NA
CDR3 protein: CASSSGGGRYTQYF
CDR3 DNA: TGTGCCAGCAGTTCAGGGGGAGGCAGGTATACGCAGTATTTT

D gene: NA
J gene: TRBJ1-3
V gene: TRBV5-1
clone size: many
CDR3 protein: CASSLFVGGSGNTIYF
CDR3 DNA: TGCGCCAGCAGCTTGTTTGTGGGGGGCTCTGGAAACACCATATATTTT

D gene: TRBD1
J gene: TRBJ1-5
V gene: TRBV6-1
clone size: few
CDR3 protein: CASSAQGFSNQPQHF
CDR3 DNA: TGTGCCAGCAGCGCACAGGGGTTCAGCAATCAGCCCCAGCATTTT

D gene: NA
J gene: TRBJ2-2
V gene: TRBV25-1
clone size: NA
CDR3 protein: CASSERGKDTGELFF
CDR3 DNA: TGTGCCAGCAGTGAAAGAGGGAAGGACACCGGGGAGCTGTTTTTT

D gene: TRBD2
J gene: TRBJ2-7
V gene: TRBV3-1
clone size: few
CDR3 protein: CASSQFYSASGGDEQYF
CDR3 DNA: TGTGCCAGCAGCCAATTTTACTCCGCTAGCGGGGGAGACGAGCAGTACTTC

D gene: NA
J gene: TRBJ1-4
V gene: TRBV28
clone size: NA
CDR3 protein: CASRFLDSATNEKLFF
CDR3 DNA: TGTGCCAGCCGTTTTCTGGACAGTGCAACTAATGAAAAACTGTTTTTT

D gene: TRBD2
J gene: TRBJ2-5
V gene: TRBV7-9
clone size: once
CDR3 protein: CASSSGLDQTQYF
CDR3 DNA: TGTGCCAGCAGCTCGGGACTAGATCAGACCCAGTACTTC

D gene: NA
J gene: TRBJ1-1
V gene: TRBV30
clone size: NA
CDR3 protein: CAWSVPWKTARNTEAFF
CDR3 DNA: TGTGCCTGGAGTGTACCCTGGAAGACGGCCAGGAACACTGAAGCTTTCTTT

D gene: NA
J gene: TRBJ2-5
V gene: TRBV5-1
clone size: NA
CDR3 protein: CASSVALGETQYF
CDR3 DNA: TGTGCCAGCAGCGTAGCGTTAGGGGAGACCCAGTACTTC

D gene: NA
J gene: TRBJ2-7
V gene: TRBV4-1
clone size: NA
CDR3 protein: CASGHERGFYEQYF
CDR3 DNA: TGCGCCAGCGGCCATGAAAGGGGCTTCTACGAGCAGTACTTC

D gene: TRBD1
J gene: TRBJ2-3
V gene: TRBV7-9
clone size: many
CDR3 protein: CATQPGTGEDTQYF
CDR3 DNA: TGTGCCACCCAACCTGGGACAGGGGAAGATACGCAGTATTTT

D gene: NA
J gene: TRBJ1-4
V gene: TRBV20-1
clone size: few
CDR3 protein: CSARRLGVGNEKLFF
CDR3 DNA: TGCAGTGCTAGACGGCTGGGGGTCGGAAATGAAAAACTGTTTTTT

D gene: NA
J gene: TRBJ1-6
V gene: TRBV2
clone size: NA
CDR3 protein: CASSQTGQNSPLHF
CDR3 DNA: TGTGCCAGCAGCCAAACGGGACAAAATTCACCCCTCCACTTT